This entry concerns a single T cell receptor (beta chain). Sequenced by immunoSEQ multiplex PCR; TCRdb stores in-frame clones only, minus some. The table records 250,000 to 350,000 clones, more than 75% of them present only once. The data derive from a study of blood T cell repertoires in COVID-19. Study-wide context: There were acute and convalescent COVID-19 samples, and they came from the United States, Italy and Spain. T cells, B-cell-depleted T cells, or PBMCs provided the cDNA or gDNA that served as material.

Germline V gene lookup returns CDR1 MNHEY and CDR2 SVGEGT. The ends lost 0 bases at V and 3 bases at J; junction bases unmatched: 7. CDR3 length: 16 amino acids. The sample comprised peripheral blood. This receptor was obtained from a woman aged 45-59 years with acute or convalescent COVID-19. This chain links TRBV6-2 or TRBV6-3 with TRBJ1-1, with TRBD1 matching over 7 bases. CDR3 sequence (DNA): TGTGCCAGCAGTTACTCCTATGGGACAGTCGACACTGAAGCTTTCTTT. This sequence encodes CASSYSYGTVDTEAFF.